Below are 23 T cell receptor beta chains sequenced from a single sample in a study of a mutant IDH1 vaccine in newly diagnosed glioma. These receptors are not linked to any known antigen. The repertoire was sequenced with immunoSEQ multiplex PCR; TCRdb's copy has only in-frame clones and lacks some. The top ten hold approximately 3.1% of the sample, which has approximately 60,000 clones, 82% seen once. Stated time point: week 5, during vaccination. Each vaccine dose was 300 ug of mutant IDH1 20-mer peptide, with topical imiquimod. The source was PBMCs, collected from a glioma patient whose treatment included an IDH1 peptide vaccine. The receptors derive from a woman between 18 and 29 years old with glioma. Some clones in this sample may be carry-over from other donors' samples.

V gene TRBV27 combines with J gene TRBJ1-5, with no clear D. The CDR3 is 13 amino acids. The germline gives CDR1 MNHEY, CDR2 SMNVEV (reference sequence). The V end lost 2 bases, the J end lost 1 base, and 3 bases lay between the germline ends. DNA for the CDR3: TGTGCCAGCAGTTTAATGAGCAATCAGCCCCAGCATTTT. As protein: CASSLMSNQPQHF.

This sequence joins TRBV4-1 and TRBJ2-7; D is undetermined. V lost 0 bases, J lost 0 bases, and 9 bases lay in between. The germline V gene has CDR1 MGHRA and CDR2 YSYEKL. CDR3 length: 15 residues. CDR3 loop: CASSQDPGSSYEQYF. The CDR3 DNA is TGCGCCAGCAGCCAAGATCCGGGTAGCTCCTACGAGCAGTACTTC.

J is TRBJ1-5 and V is TRBV4-1; 10 nucleotides line up with TRBD1. V was clipped by 3 bases and J by 0 bases; unmatched bases: 8. The CDR3 loop spans 18 amino acids. Looked up from germline, CDR1 is MGHRA and CDR2 is YSYEKL. The CDR3 is CASSHPSDRGDSNQPQHF. CDR3 sequence (DNA): TGCGCCAGCAGCCACCCGTCGGACAGGGGGGATAGCAATCAGCCCCAGCATTTT.

This clone was seen once. V is TRBV12-5 and J is TRBJ2-2, with a possible D match to TRBD1 (6 bases). The CDR3 has 16 amino acids. The germline CDR1 and CDR2 sequences are LGHNT and FRNRAP. V was shortened by 0 bases and J by 5 bases, with 13 bases between the two germline ends. The CDR3, as DNA: TGTGCTAGTGGTTTGGTACTGGACAGAACAACCGGGGAGCTGTTTTTT. Amino acids: CASGLVLDRTTGELFF.

The chain has TRBV7-8 and TRBJ2-3; D could derive from TRBD1 or TRBD2 (6 bases each). This CDR3 comprises 15 residues. Germline lookup yields CDR1 SGHVS and CDR2 FQNEAQ. V dropped 5 bases and J dropped 4 bases, with 16 bases sitting between them. In DNA, the CDR3 is TGTGCCAGCAGCCCCCTGGGGGGCGGGGCAGATACGCAGTATTTT. Translating it yields CASSPLGGGADTQYF. The complete variable domain, with remaining parts taken from reference TRBV7-8 and TRBJ2-3, reads GAGVSQSPRYKVAKRGQDVALRCDPISGHVSLFWYQQALGQGPEFLTYFQNEAQLDKSGLPSDRFFAERPEGSVSTLKIQRTQQEDSAVYLCASSPLGGGADTQYFGPGTRLTVL.

V is TRBV9 and J is TRBJ2-7; TRBD1 agrees at 7 bases. From germline, CDR1 is SGDLS and CDR2 YYNGEE. The CDR3 sequence is 15 residues long. After removal of 1 base from V and 2 bases from J, the junction contained 6 bases not matched to a gene. In DNA, the CDR3 is TGTGCCAGCAGCGTAACAGGGGATGGGGCCTACGAGCAGTACTTC. Its protein product is CASSVTGDGAYEQYF.

The gene calls are TRBV5-4 and TRBJ1-4; a weak D match, TRBD1 (6 bases). Germline V CDR1 and CDR2: SGHNT, YYREEE (reference sequence). Trimming pared 0 bases from V and 6 bases from J, leaving 6 bases between. The CDR3 loop spans 13 amino acids. Written as DNA, the CDR3 is TGTGCCAGCAGCTTGGACAGGGATGAAAAACTGTTTTTT. It is translated as CASSLDRDEKLFF.

V is TRBV9 and J is TRBJ2-7; D unclear. The germline V and J ends were trimmed by 1 base and 5 bases, with 16 bases remaining between them. The germline CDR1 and CDR2 sequences are SGDLS and YYNGEE. The CDR3 extends over 15 amino acids. Written as DNA, the CDR3 is TGTGCCAGCAGCGTATCCGGGCAGGTCGTCGACGAGCAGTACTTC. It codes for CASSVSGQVVDEQYF.

This clone was detected a few times. The chain combines TRBV7-2 with TRBJ2-3; 12 nucleotides line up with TRBD2. This CDR3 spans 16 amino acids. Per the germline V gene, CDR1 is SGHTA and CDR2 is FQGNSA. J lost 3 bases, V lost 5 bases, and 6 bases had no gene match. CDR3 nucleotide sequence: TGTGCCAGCAGCACTCGGACTAGCGGGGTGACAGATACGCAGTATTTT. Translated, it gives CASSTRTSGVTDTQYF. Based on the CDR3 plus reference TRBV7-2 and TRBJ2-3, the full variable domain is GAGVSQSPSNKVTEKGKDVELRCDPISGHTALYWYRQSLGQGLEFLIYFQGNSAPDKSGLPSDRFSAERTGGSVSTLTIQRTQQEDSAVYLCASSTRTSGVTDTQYFGPGTRLTVL.

The rearrangement uses TRBV11-3 and TRBJ2-5, with D possibly matching TRBD1 (6 bases). Trimming left V 3 bases short and J 9 bases short, with 8 bases between. Germline V gene lookup returns CDR1 SGHNT and CDR2 YENEEA. The CDR3 length is 11 residues. Written as DNA, the CDR3 is TGTGCCAGCAGCTTGCAGGGGCCCCAGTACTTC. Protein sequence: CASSLQGPQYF.

The chain uses TRBV30 and TRBJ1-5; TRBD1 matches 7 bases. Germline CDR1 GTSNPN, CDR2 SVGIG (reference sequence). V gave up 2 bases and J gave up 3 bases; unmatched junction bases: 4. The CDR3 runs 14 residues. The CDR3 nucleotides are TGTGCCTGGAGTCGGGACAGCTTCAATCAGCCCCAGCATTTT. Protein product: CAWSRDSFNQPQHF.

The chain has TRBV5-4 and TRBJ1-4; maybe TRBD1 (5 bases). This CDR3 is 15 amino acids long. Germline-derived CDR1 and CDR2 are SGHNT and YYREEE (reference sequence). V was trimmed by 0 bases and J by 8 bases, leaving 14 bases between them. In DNA form, the CDR3 reads TGTGCCAGCAGCTTGGCCGGCAGGGAGAGGGAAAAACTGTTTTTT. Translation gives CASSLAGREREKLFF.

This chain connects TRBV19 to TRBJ2-7; TRBD1 is a possible D gene (5 bases). The CDR3 consists of 15 residues. V lost 4 bases and J lost 3, with 16 bases in between. CDR1 LNHDA and CDR2 SQIVND come from the germline V gene (reference sequence). CDR3 in DNA: TGTGCCAGTAGTACACCTCGCGCAGGGTACTACGAGCAGTACTTC. Its protein is CASSTPRAGYYEQYF.

The chain uses TRBV13 and TRBJ2-1; 13 nucleotides line up with TRBD2. Trimming removed 4 bases from V and 9 bases from J; junction bases left unmatched: 6. This CDR3 has 15 amino acids. Germline V lookup: CDR1 PRHDT, CDR2 FYEKMQ (reference sequence). CDR3: CASSYGTSGIGEQFF. In nucleotides, the CDR3 is TGTGCCAGCAGCTATGGGACTAGCGGGATAGGTGAGCAGTTCTTC. The full variable domain, completed using reference TRBV13 and TRBJ2-1, is AAGVIQSPRHLIKEKRETATLKCYPIPRHDTVYWYQQGPGQDPQFLISFYEKMQSDKGSIPDRFSAQQFSDYHSELNMSSLELGDSALYFCASSYGTSGIGEQFFGPGTRLTVL.

This clone has only a few counts. This chain joins TRBV20-1 and TRBJ1-1, with D unresolved. The CDR3 runs to 11 residues. V shed 3 bases and J shed 9 bases, with 11 bases lying between them. The V gene's germline CDR1 is DFQATT and CDR2 SNEGSKA (reference sequence). The CDR3 DNA sequence: TGCAGTGCTAGGTGGGTACACCAAGCTTTCTTT. This encodes CSARWVHQAFF.

The genes are TRBV11-3 and TRBJ2-7; 7 bases match TRBD1. Looked up from germline, CDR1 is SGHNT and CDR2 is YENEEA. V was pared by 3 bases and J by 4 bases, with 3 bases of the junction left unmatched. The CDR3 loop spans 13 amino acids. The CDR3 loop is CASSLGQSYEQYF. The CDR3 nucleotides read TGTGCCAGCAGCTTGGGACAGTCGTACGAGCAGTACTTC. Full variable domain (rest looked up from reference TRBV11-3 and TRBJ2-7): EAGVVQSPRYKIIEKKQPVAFWCNPISGHNTLYWYLQNLGQGPELLIRYENEEAVDDSQLPKDRFSAERLKGVDSTLKIQPAELGDSAVYLCASSLGQSYEQYFGPGTRLTVT.

This clone was counted only a few times. The same CDR3 can be traced to other DNA sequences in this sample. V usage is TRBV4-3 and J usage is TRBJ1-4; D ambiguous. The CDR3 runs to 15 residues. Germline CDR1 and CDR2: LGHNA and YSLEER. V lost 0 bases to trimming and J lost 2 bases, with 7 bases between them. This CDR3 is CASSQDRTTNEKLFF. In DNA, the CDR3 is TGCGCCAGCAGCCAAGATCGGACGACTAATGAAAAACTGTTTTTT.

V gene TRBV5-1 combines with J gene TRBJ1-2; D not resolved. V lost 2 bases and J lost 4, with 12 bases in between. This CDR3 region has 14 residues. Germline V gives CDR1 SGHRS, CDR2 YFSETQ. The DNA of the CDR3 is TGCGCCAGCAGCTTAGTACCGGGTAGCTATGGCTACACCTTC. Protein: CASSLVPGSYGYTF.

The chain carries TRBV4-3 and TRBJ2-5; TRBD2 aligns across 10 bases. V lost 0 bases to trimming and J lost 5 bases; unmatched junction nucleotides: 6. Germline-derived CDR1 and CDR2 are LGHNA and YSLEER. The CDR3 length is 16 residues. The CDR3: CASSQDSSGSGETQYF. The CDR3, as DNA: TGCGCCAGCAGCCAAGATTCTAGCGGGAGTGGGGAGACCCAGTACTTC.

Comments on this clone: Other DNA sequences in this specimen translate into the identical CDR3. The chain carries TRBV20-1 and TRBJ1-1; D unclear. Between the trimmed V and J ends, which lost 6 bases and 1 base, there was a span of 6 bases. This CDR3 region has 11 residues. Germline assignment: CDR1 DFQATT and CDR2 SNEGSKA (reference sequence). The CDR3 DNA reads TGCAGTGCCCCTCGGAACACTGAAGCTTTCTTT. Translated, it gives CSAPRNTEAFF.

The chain uses TRBV21-1 and TRBJ2-7. TRBV21-1 is a documented pseudogene. This CDR3 has 9 residues. CDR3: CASLNEQYF. In DNA form, the CDR3 reads TGTGCCAGTCTCAACGAGCAGTACTTC.

The V gene is TRBV28, the J gene TRBJ1-1, with D uncertain. The length of the CDR3 is 14 residues. The V gene lost 5 bases and the J gene lost 0 bases, with 10 bases spanning the gap. Germline V gene lookup returns CDR1 MDHEN and CDR2 SYDVKM. CDR3 sequence (DNA): TGTGCCAGCAGTCCGTTCGGTATGAACACTGAAGCTTTCTTT. Amino acids: CASSPFGMNTEAFF.

The chain combines TRBV10-3 with TRBJ1-2; 8 positions agree with TRBD1. Germline CDR1 ENHRY, CDR2 SYGVKD. V shed 5 bases and J 8 bases; nucleotides not matched to a gene: 7. The CDR3 runs 13 residues. CDR3: CAISLRTGQGYTF. In nucleotides, the CDR3 is TGTGCCATCAGTCTCCGGACAGGGCAAGGCTACACCTTC.